This T cell receptor (beta chain) was documented in a study of healthy donors' naive CD4 and CD8 T cells. There are a few counts of this clonotype. A linear amplification protocol produced the TCR libraries from 500 ng of total RNA. TCRdb processed the reads anew with MiXCR; each CDR3 protein has one entry. The sample lists around 200,000 distinct CDR3 sequences; 65% to 75% were seen once. This CDR3 has 15 residues. Germline V CDR1 and CDR2: DFQATT, SNEGSKA (reference sequence). Unmatched junction bases numbered 5, after V lost 0 bases and J lost 1 base. The chain links TRBV20-1 to TRBJ1-1; 7 nucleotides match TRBD1. The TCR comes from a pool of human donors in good health; the sample pools cells from several healthy donors. Sequenced sample: naive CD4+ and CD8+ T cells sorted from blood, pooled from several donors. CDR3: CSARDPRTGNTEAFF. In nucleotides, the CDR3 is TGCAGTGCTAGAGACCCCCGGACAGGGAACACTGAAGCTTTCTTT.